These 12 T cell receptor delta chains were sequenced from one sample in a study of gamma-delta chains in newborns, infants, children. With CATT, TCRdb re-called clones from the reads. The sample consists of around 12,000 delta-chain clones, 3.5% of them appearing once. The specimen was blood. The origin of the receptors is a child who was a newborn, infant or young child, either healthy, febrile or measles-vaccinated (not recorded which).

By frequency in the sample, this clone is medium-sized (0.01 to 0.1%). Other DNA sequences in the same sample also yield this CDR3. This sequence joins TRDV1 and TRDJ1; the D is unclear. Trimming removed 1 base from V and 0 bases from J, with 6 bases in between. Per the germline V gene, CDR1 is TSWWSYY and CDR2 is QGS. The CDR3 spans 14 residues. CDR3 in DNA: TGTGCTCTTGGGGAACACGCGTACACCGATAAACTCATCTTT. Protein: CALGEHAYTDKLIF.

In regard to this clone: A read error likely explains why the TCRdb protein, taken from a much larger clone, differs from this DNA's translation at residue 11; the protein shown is translated from the DNA. The chain uses TRDV2 and TRDJ1; 8 nucleotides line up with TRDD3. The CDR3 is 17 amino acids. J gave up 2 bases and V 6 bases, and 16 bases lay outside the gene matches. Germline V lookup: CDR1 GEAIGNYY, CDR2 EKD. In nucleotides, the CDR3 is TGTGCCTGTTCGTTCCTAAGGATGGGGGATGCAACCGATAAACTCATCTTT. It is translated as CACSFLRMGDATDKLIF.

As concerns this clone: The sample holds other DNA sequences that translate to the same CDR3. This chain uses TRDV1 with TRDJ2, with D perhaps matching TRDD3 (5 bases). Germline V CDR1 and CDR2: TSWWSYY, QGS. V was shortened by 0 bases and J by 7 bases, with 30 bases between the two germline ends. This CDR3 contains 21 residues. The DNA of the CDR3 is TGTGCTCTTGGGGAACTACTGCTACTGACTGGAATTCGTACCCAACGAGCACAACTCTTCTTT. Translation: CALGELLLLTGIRTQRAQLFF.

The V and J genes are TRDV1 and TRDJ1, with D possibly being TRDD3 (8 bases). Germline V CDR1 and CDR2: TSWWSYY, QGS. V was trimmed by 6 bases and J by 3 bases, leaving 35 bases between them. This CDR3 has 21 amino acids. For the CDR3, the DNA is TGTGCTCTTGGCTCGGCCTTCCTTAGTACTGGGGGCCCAAACGGATCCGATAAACTCATCTTT. It is translated as CALGSAFLSTGGPNGSDKLIF.

This clone was counted between two and nine times. V gene TRDV1 combines with J gene TRDJ1; 7 nucleotides align to TRDD3. Germline CDR1 is TSWWSYY and CDR2 is QGS. The CDR3 runs to 16 residues. J was trimmed by 6 bases and V by 8 bases; bases with no gene match: 18. The CDR3 region has the DNA TGTGCTCTTAGGTGGTATCGTCGTGGGGGACTATATAAACTCATCTTT. Its protein product is CALRWYRRGGLYKLIF.

This clone is labeled as medium-sized (0.01 to 0.1%). Distinct nucleotide sequences in the sample also encode this CDR3. V gene TRDV2 combines with J gene TRDJ1; 10 nucleotides match TRDD3. Looked up from germline, CDR1 is GEAIGNYY and CDR2 is EKD. The CDR3 runs to 17 residues. V lost 7 bases, J lost 4 bases, and 17 bases stayed unmatched. As DNA, the CDR3 is TGTGCCTGCCTTAAACTGGGGGATCAGAATGGTGGCGATAAACTCATCTTT. Amino acids: CACLKLGDQNGGDKLIF.

Comments on this clone: Germline is not matched at one junction end, which may reflect a read error. This chain joins TRDV2 and TRDJ3; 10 bases align to TRDD3. The CDR3 has 19 amino acids. The V gene's germline CDR1 is GEAIGNYY and CDR2 EKD. In DNA, the CDR3 is TGTGCCTGTGACCCGATACTGGGGGATCTCTCCTGGGGCACCCGACAGATGTTTTTC. Its protein is CACDPILGDLSWGTRQMFF.

This clone turned up a few times. The J gene is TRDJ1, the V gene TRDV1, with a possible D match to TRDD3 (7 bases). V was trimmed by 0 bases and J by 0 bases, leaving 23 bases between them. CDR1 TSWWSYY and CDR2 QGS come from the germline V gene. The CDR3 runs 20 residues. The CDR3 bases are TGTGCTCTTGGGGAACTCGCCTCTTCCTGGGGGCCCCCGTACACCGATAAACTCATCTTT. Its protein product is CALGELASSWGPPYTDKLIF.

This clone occurred a few times. A read error may be the cause here, since a much bigger clone is one base away. The chain recombines TRDV2 with TRDJ1, with 13 bases aligning to TRDD3. The CDR3 covers 19 residues. Per germline, CDR1 GEAIGNYY and CDR2 EKD. V was clipped by 3 bases and J by 0 bases; unmatched bases: 12. In DNA form, the CDR3 reads TGTGCCTGTGACCATGTCCCACTGGGGGATACGGTAGACACCGATAAACTCATCTTT. As protein: CACDHVPLGDTVDTDKLIF.

This clone was detected a few times. The V gene is TRDV2, the J gene TRDJ2; unclear D gene. The CDR3 spans 14 residues. Germline CDR1 and CDR2: GEAIGNYY and EKD. The germline V and J ends were trimmed by 2 bases and 6 bases, with 12 bases remaining between them. The chain's CDR3 is CACDKVGRAAQLFF. DNA of the CDR3: TGTGCCTGTGACAAGGTGGGTCGCGCAGCACAACTCTTCTTT.

The chain combines TRDV1 with TRDJ1; 7 positions match TRDD3. The CDR3 has 18 residues. CDR1 is TSWWSYY, CDR2 QGS, per germline. The ends lost 1 base at V and 1 base at J; junction bases unmatched: 12. CDR3 amino acids: CALGEPSRLGVSTDKLIF. CDR3 sequence (DNA): TGTGCTCTTGGGGAACCCAGCCGCCTGGGGGTGAGCACCGATAAACTCATCTTT.

This clone was picked up a small number of times. The same CDR3 arises from other DNA sequences in this sample as well. The chain uses TRDV2 and TRDJ3; a weak D match, TRDD3 (5 bases). From germline, CDR1 is GEAIGNYY and CDR2 EKD. The V and J ends lost 1 base and 5 bases respectively, with 23 bases between them. The CDR3 is made up of 20 amino acids. This chain's CDR3 is CACDTVEQTGGTRDTRQMFF. For the CDR3, the DNA is TGTGCCTGTGACACGGTAGAACAGACTGGTGGTACGAGGGACACCCGACAGATGTTTTTC.